This TCR beta chain was sequenced in a study of blood T cells in healthy people across ages (dated by TCRdb to the mid-2010s). As for the study more broadly: In model experiments, roughly one uniquely barcoded TCR beta cDNA molecule per two T cells was captured by template switching. Age-related changes in TCR beta repertoire diversity were measured in the study by deep sequencing normalized with unique cDNA molecular identifiers. The donors were divided into four age groups: young (average around 16 years), middle-aged (around 37), aged (about 62) and long-lived (roughly 88). To avoid experimental bias, donors of different ages were spread randomly across the sequencing lanes. For two donors (one aged 18 to 29 and one aged 80 or older), the study analyzed two additional independent replicas of 1 million unique cDNA reads from the same blood draw.

Study-wide conclusions, independent of this receptor: Because profiling used bulk unsorted PBMCs, naive and antigen-experienced compartments could not be compared conclusively. Compared with the aged group, the long-lived group had more naive CD4+ T cells, fewer expanded clones and increased TCR diversity, suggesting age selection. Observed TCR beta diversity correlated strongly with the percentage of naive T cells measured by flow cytometry. Observed TCR beta diversity per million T cells fell roughly linearly with age, and a significant reduction was already apparent by age approximately 40. Estimates of total diversity based on one million sequenced T cells were regarded as lower bounds and as underestimates. Because the CMV infection status of the donors was unknown, age-related changes in expanded clonotypes may potentially have been confounded.

Systemically healthy Caucasian individuals from Russia, some 40 in total and aged about 6 to 95 years, were included as donors. Roughly 10 milliliters of peripheral blood were collected from each donor into EDTA-treated Vacutainer tubes. Ficoll-Paque density-gradient centrifugation was used to isolate PBMCs, with at least 7 million per sample. Trizol reagent was used to extract total RNA from PBMCs, with at least 6 micrograms per sample. Naive CD45RAhigh/CD27high T cell percentages were measured by flow cytometry on a PBMC aliquot from every donor. This clonotype was counted a few times. What this receptor recognizes is not known. Per-base qualities were not stored, and no clone one base away is much larger. Library method: 5' RACE. Instrument used: Illumina HiSeq 2500. A second PCR of roughly 6 to 12 cycles was performed with a sample-barcoded 5' primer and a J-beta primer mix. A unique molecular identifier was introduced onto each TCR beta cDNA molecule by a template-switch 5' adaptor carrying 12 random nucleotides. Each sample yielded at least 2.5 million CDR3-containing paired-end reads. First-strand cDNA synthesis was performed from all RNA using the Mint cDNA synthesis kit, with priming by a TRBC-specific oligonucleotide. Following uracil-DNA glycosylase treatment, a first 18-cycle PCR with universal primers M1SS and BC2_uni_R was performed on all cDNA. On the authors' methods: Each sample was normalized by randomly selecting 1 million high-quality reads, each carrying a distinct molecular identifier. Reads with shared molecular identifiers were discarded instead of being binned into consensus sequences. MiTCR, set to a Q25 quality threshold and the strictest error-elimination algorithm, was used for CDR3 identification, clonotype clustering and error correction. A nonparametric unseen species model using Euler transformation provided a lower-bound estimate of total TCR beta diversity. The raw public reads went through TCRdb reprocessing: fastp at Q25, MiXCR clone calling, in-frame beta chains kept. Rows merge per CDR3 protein into single entries with the most common DNA and genes. The V and J calls reflect TCRdb's pipeline rather than the authors' work. The sample has 1.2 million to 1.5 million distinct CDR3 sequences on record, around 42% of them singletons. The ten largest clones add up to 7.9% of the sample.

The cysteine opens and the phenylalanine closes a CDR3 of 12 amino acids. Only CDR3 DNA remains: 36 bases, in frame from the first base. A distance of 11 bases separates the germline ends of V and J, which lose 0 bases and 12 bases respectively. Taken from the germline V gene, the CDR1 and CDR2 loops are ENHRY and SYGVKD. The TCR sequence derives from a woman younger than 35 in good health. Sequences were obtained from blood. Recombination linked TRBV10-3 to TRBJ1-1; the D segment cannot be called with confidence. Read as DNA, the sequence is TGTGCCATCAGTGAGTCCCTCCCGGCGACTTTCTTT. It translates to CAISESLPATFF.